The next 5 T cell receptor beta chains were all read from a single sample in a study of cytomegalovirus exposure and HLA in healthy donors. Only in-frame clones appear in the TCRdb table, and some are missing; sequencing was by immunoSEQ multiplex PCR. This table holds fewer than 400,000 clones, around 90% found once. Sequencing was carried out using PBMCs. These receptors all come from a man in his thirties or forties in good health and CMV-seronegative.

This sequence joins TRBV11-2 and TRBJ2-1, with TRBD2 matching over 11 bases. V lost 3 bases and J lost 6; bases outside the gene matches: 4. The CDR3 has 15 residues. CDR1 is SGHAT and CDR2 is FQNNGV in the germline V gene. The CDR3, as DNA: TGTGCCAGCAGCTTCCCTAGCGGGGGGACCAATGAGCAGTTCTTC. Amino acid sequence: CASSFPSGGTNEQFF.

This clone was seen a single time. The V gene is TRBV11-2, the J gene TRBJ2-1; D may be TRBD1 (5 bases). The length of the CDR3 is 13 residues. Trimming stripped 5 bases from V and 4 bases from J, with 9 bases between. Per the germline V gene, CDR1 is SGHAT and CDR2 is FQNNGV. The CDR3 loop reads CASSPPGYNEQFF. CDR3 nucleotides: TGTGCCAGCAGCCCTCCAGGGTACAATGAGCAGTTCTTC.

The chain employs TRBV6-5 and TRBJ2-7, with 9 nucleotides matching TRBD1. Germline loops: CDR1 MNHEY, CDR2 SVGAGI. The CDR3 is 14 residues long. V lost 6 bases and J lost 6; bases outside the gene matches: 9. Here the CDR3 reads CASSRGTGFGEQYF. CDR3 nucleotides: TGTGCCAGCAGCCGAGGGACAGGGTTTGGCGAGCAGTACTTC.

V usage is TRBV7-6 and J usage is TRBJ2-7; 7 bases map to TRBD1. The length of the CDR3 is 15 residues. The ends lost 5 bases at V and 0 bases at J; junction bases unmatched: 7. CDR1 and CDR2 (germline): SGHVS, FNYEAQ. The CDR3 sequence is CASSAEGTASYEQYF. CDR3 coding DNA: TGTGCCAGCAGCGCCGAGGGGACAGCCTCCTACGAGCAGTACTTC.

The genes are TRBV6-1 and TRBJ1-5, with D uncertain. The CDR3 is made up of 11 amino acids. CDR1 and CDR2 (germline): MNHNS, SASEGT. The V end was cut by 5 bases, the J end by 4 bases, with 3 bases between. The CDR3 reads CASSHNQPQHF. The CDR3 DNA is TGTGCCAGCAGTCATAATCAGCCCCAGCATTTT.